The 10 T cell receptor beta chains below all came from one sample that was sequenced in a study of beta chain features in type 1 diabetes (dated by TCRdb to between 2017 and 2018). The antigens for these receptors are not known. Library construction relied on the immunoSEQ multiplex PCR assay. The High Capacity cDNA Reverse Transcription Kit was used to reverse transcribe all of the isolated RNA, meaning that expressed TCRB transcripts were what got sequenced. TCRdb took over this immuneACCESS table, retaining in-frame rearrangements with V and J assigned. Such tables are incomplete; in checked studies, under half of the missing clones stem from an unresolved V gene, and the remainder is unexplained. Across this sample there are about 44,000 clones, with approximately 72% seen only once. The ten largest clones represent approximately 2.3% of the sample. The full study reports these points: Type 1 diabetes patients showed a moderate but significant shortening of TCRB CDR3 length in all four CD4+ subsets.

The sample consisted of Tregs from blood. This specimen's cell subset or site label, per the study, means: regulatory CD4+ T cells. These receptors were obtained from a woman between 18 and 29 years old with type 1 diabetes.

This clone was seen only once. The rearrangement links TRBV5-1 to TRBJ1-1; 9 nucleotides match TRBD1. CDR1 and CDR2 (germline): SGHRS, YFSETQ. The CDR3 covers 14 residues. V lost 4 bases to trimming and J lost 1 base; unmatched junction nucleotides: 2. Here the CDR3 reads CASSRGQGNTEAFF. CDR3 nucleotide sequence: TGCGCCAGCAGCAGGGGACAGGGGAACACTGAAGCTTTCTTT.

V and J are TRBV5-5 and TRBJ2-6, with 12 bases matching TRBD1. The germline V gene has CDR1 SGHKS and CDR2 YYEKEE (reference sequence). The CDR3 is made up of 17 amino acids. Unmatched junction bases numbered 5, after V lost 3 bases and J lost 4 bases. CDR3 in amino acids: CASSWGQGAGGANVLTF. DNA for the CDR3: TGTGCCAGCAGCTGGGGACAGGGGGCTGGCGGGGCCAACGTCCTGACTTTC.

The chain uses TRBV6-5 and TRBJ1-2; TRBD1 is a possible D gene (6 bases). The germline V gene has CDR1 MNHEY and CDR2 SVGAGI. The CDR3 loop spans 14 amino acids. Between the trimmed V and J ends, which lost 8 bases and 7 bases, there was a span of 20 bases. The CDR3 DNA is TGTGCCAGCCAAAATCGGGGGGGCGTATCTGGCTACACCTTC. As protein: CASQNRGGVSGYTF.

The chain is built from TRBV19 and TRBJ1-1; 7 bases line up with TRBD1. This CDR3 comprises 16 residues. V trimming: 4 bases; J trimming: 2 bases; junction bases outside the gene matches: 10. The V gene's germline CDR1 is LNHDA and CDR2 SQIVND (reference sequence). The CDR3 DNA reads TGTGCCAGTAGTACCAGACAGGGAAGCCAAAACACTGAAGCTTTCTTT. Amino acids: CASSTRQGSQNTEAFF.

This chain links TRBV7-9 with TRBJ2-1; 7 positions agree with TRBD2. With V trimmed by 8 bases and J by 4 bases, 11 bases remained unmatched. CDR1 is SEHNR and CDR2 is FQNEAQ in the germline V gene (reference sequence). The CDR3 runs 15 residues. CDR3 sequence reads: CASGLGGTVYNEQFF. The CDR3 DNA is TGTGCCAGCGGGCTGGGGGGGACCGTTTACAATGAGCAGTTCTTC.

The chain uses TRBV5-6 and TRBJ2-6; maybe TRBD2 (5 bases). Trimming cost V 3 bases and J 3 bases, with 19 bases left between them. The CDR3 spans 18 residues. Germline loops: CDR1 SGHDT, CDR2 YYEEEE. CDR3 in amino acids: CASSSGTLWALGANVLTF. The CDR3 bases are TGTGCCAGCAGCTCGGGAACGCTTTGGGCGCTTGGGGCCAACGTCCTGACTTTC.

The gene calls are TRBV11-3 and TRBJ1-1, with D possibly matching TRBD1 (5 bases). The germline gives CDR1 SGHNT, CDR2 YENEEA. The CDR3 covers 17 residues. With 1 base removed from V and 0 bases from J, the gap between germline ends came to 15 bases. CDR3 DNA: TGTGCCAGCAGCTTAGGAGATGGGGCCCCTATGAACACTGAAGCTTTCTTT. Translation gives CASSLGDGAPMNTEAFF.

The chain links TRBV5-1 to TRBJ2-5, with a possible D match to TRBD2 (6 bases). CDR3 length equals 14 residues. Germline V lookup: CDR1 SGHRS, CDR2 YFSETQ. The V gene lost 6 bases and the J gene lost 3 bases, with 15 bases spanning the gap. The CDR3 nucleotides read TGCGCCAGCACCCGTGGGACTCCGGAAGAGACCCAGTACTTC. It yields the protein CASTRGTPEETQYF.

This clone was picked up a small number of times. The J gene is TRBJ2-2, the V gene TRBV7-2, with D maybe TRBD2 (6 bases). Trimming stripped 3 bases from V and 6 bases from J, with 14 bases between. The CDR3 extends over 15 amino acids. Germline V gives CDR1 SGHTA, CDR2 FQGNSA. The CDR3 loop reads CASSLDGRRSGELFF. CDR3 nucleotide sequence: TGTGCCAGCAGCTTGGACGGGAGAAGGTCCGGGGAGCTGTTTTTT.

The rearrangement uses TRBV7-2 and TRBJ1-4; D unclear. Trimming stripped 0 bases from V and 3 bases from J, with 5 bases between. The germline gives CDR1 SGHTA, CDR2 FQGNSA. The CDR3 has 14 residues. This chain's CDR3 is CASSLAAANEKLFF. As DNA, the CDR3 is TGTGCCAGCAGCTTAGCCGCAGCTAATGAAAAACTGTTTTTT.